The 32 T cell receptor beta chains in this list originate from one sample, sequenced in a study of blood T cell repertoires in COVID-19. The data were produced by immunoSEQ multiplex PCR, yet TCRdb's version contains in-frame clones alone and is incomplete. Seen here are 200,000 to 250,000 clones, about 88% observed once, and the top ten hold 2.7%. The sample was peripheral blood. All receptors come from a woman aged 60 to 75 with acute or convalescent COVID-19.

The V call is TRBV27, the J call TRBJ1-2; D not certain. The CDR3 contains 14 residues. The V and J ends lost 6 bases and 8 bases respectively, with 19 bases between them. CDR1 MNHEY and CDR2 SMNVEV come from the germline V gene (reference sequence). CDR3 sequence reads: CASRTAGSIGGYTF. The CDR3 nucleotides are TGTGCCAGCAGGACGGCGGGTTCAATCGGGGGCTACACCTTC.

This clone was counted a single time. This chain connects TRBV19 to TRBJ1-5; no firm D call. This CDR3 is built from 16 residues. CDR1 is LNHDA, CDR2 SQIVND, per germline (reference sequence). The V and J ends lost 7 bases and 5 bases respectively, with 21 bases between them. Here the CDR3 DNA reads TGTGCCAGTACCCCCAAGTCGATGGGCAGCTATCAGCCCCAGCATTTT. This sequence encodes CASTPKSMGSYQPQHF.

The rearrangement joins TRBV27 to TRBJ1-2; D possibly corresponds to TRBD1 (5 bases). The germline V gene encodes CDR1 MNHEY and CDR2 SMNVEV (reference sequence). V was trimmed by 7 bases and J by 5 bases, leaving 20 bases between them. CDR3 length: 15 amino acids. CDR3 nucleotide sequence: TGTGCCAGCAAGTCCGTTATGCGGCAGGGATATGGCTACACCTTC. It codes for CASKSVMRQGYGYTF.

The chain recombines TRBV18 with TRBJ1-3; TRBD1 matches at 8 bases. CDR3 length equals 14 residues. Germline CDR1 KGHSH, CDR2 LQKENI. Trimming at V came to 4 bases and at J to 3 bases, leaving 2 bases not matched to a gene. CDR3 residues: CASSRGTGGNTIYF. DNA of the CDR3: TGTGCCAGCTCACGTGGGACAGGTGGAAACACCATATATTTT.

The J gene is TRBJ2-1, the V gene TRBV19, with D possibly TRBD1 on 6 matching bases. V lost 10 bases and J 2 bases, leaving 15 bases between the germline ends. The CDR3 is 14 residues long. CDR1 LNHDA and CDR2 SQIVND come from the germline V gene (reference sequence). The CDR3 protein is CATQRRGTYNEQFF. The CDR3 DNA reads as TGTGCCACCCAACGCAGGGGTACCTACAATGAGCAGTTCTTC. Filled out from reference TRBV19 and TRBJ2-1, the complete variable domain reads DGGITQSPKYLFRKEGQNVTLSCEQNLNHDAMYWYRQDPGQGLRLIYYSQIVNDFQKGDIAEGYSVSREKKESFPLTVTSAQKNPTAFYLCATQRRGTYNEQFFGPGTRLTVL.

The rearrangement joins TRBV27 to TRBJ1-6, with unresolved D. This CDR3 contains 17 residues. V was pared by 2 bases and J by 0 bases, with 11 bases between. The germline V gene encodes CDR1 MNHEY and CDR2 SMNVEV (reference sequence). The CDR3 bases are TGTGCCAGCAGTTTACAACTTCCGAGCTCCTATAATTCACCCCTCCACTTT. Protein product: CASSLQLPSSYNSPLHF.

A single count supports this clone. The chain couples TRBV2 to TRBJ1-4; maybe TRBD1 (5 bases). CDR1 and CDR2 from the germline V gene are SNHLY and FYNNEI. Trimming left V 4 bases short and J 6 bases short, with 12 bases between. This CDR3 has 14 amino acids. The CDR3 DNA sequence: TGTGCCAGCAGTGCGAGGACATCCTATGAAAAACTGTTTTTT. Translating gives CASSARTSYEKLFF. Full variable domain (missing parts from reference TRBV2 and TRBJ1-4): EPEVTQTPSHQVTQMGQEVILRCVPISNHLYFYWYRQILGQKVEFLVSFYNNEISEKSEIFDDQFSVERPDGSNFTLKIRSTKLEDSAMYFCASSARTSYEKLFFGSGTQLSVL.

The chain is built from TRBV7-3 and TRBJ1-4; no clear D. Germline-derived CDR1 and CDR2 are SGHTA and FQGTGA. The length of the CDR3 is 13 residues. With 5 bases removed from V and 5 bases from J, the gap between germline ends came to 9 bases. Here the CDR3 DNA reads TGTGCCAGCAGCCGGAGGCACAATGAAAAACTGTTTTTT. Its translation: CASSRRHNEKLFF.

This chain joins TRBV6-5 and TRBJ1-2; 7 bases match TRBD1. Trimming cost V 8 bases and J 9 bases; bases outside gene matches: 6. The CDR3 runs 11 residues. Germline CDR1 is MNHEY and CDR2 is SVGAGI. CDR3 DNA: TGTGCCAGCGTAGACAGGGAGAGCTACACCTTC. Its translation is CASVDRESYTF.

This clone was seen only once. The chain links TRBV2 to TRBJ2-7; 9 bases agree with TRBD1. CDR1 and CDR2 from the germline V gene are SNHLY and FYNNEI. The CDR3 runs to 16 residues. Unmatched junction bases numbered 14, after V lost 6 bases and J lost 5 bases. The CDR3 nucleotides read TGTGCCAGCAGGGGATATACAGGGGGCAGTATCAACGAGCAGTACTTC. It translates to CASRGYTGGSINEQYF.

The chain employs TRBV29-1 and TRBJ2-1, with D possibly matching TRBD2 (6 bases). V was trimmed by 7 bases and J by 4 bases, leaving 20 bases between them. Germline V gene lookup returns CDR1 SQVTM and CDR2 ANQGSEA. The CDR3 spans 15 residues. For the CDR3, the DNA is TGCAGCGCCACCGGAGGGGTCGATTCTTACAATGAGCAGTTCTTC. It yields the protein CSATGGVDSYNEQFF.

Turning to this clone: Relative to the germline gene, one junction end is altered; a read error may explain this. This chain connects TRBV19 to TRBJ1-3; no clear D gene. The germline gives CDR1 LNHDA, CDR2 SQIVND (reference sequence). The CDR3 runs 13 residues. The CDR3: CASSPSWEVSGLF. For the CDR3, the DNA is TGTGCCAGTAGCCCCTCTTGGGAGGTTTCTGGGCTATTT. The complete variable domain, with remaining parts taken from reference TRBV19 and TRBJ1-3, reads DGGITQSPKYLFRKEGQNVTLSCEQNLNHDAMYWYRQDPGQGLRLIYYSQIVNDFQKGDIAEGYSVSREKKESFPLTVTSAQKNPTAFYLCASSPSWEVSGLFGEGSWLTVV.

The genes are TRBV7-8 and TRBJ2-4, with TRBD2 identical over 8 bases. The germline V gene encodes CDR1 SGHVS and CDR2 FQNEAQ. There are 16 residues in the CDR3. Trimming at V came to 5 bases and at J to 0 bases, leaving 6 bases not matched to a gene. The DNA for the CDR3 is TGTGCCAGCAGCCCCCCTAGCGGGCGAGCCAAAAACATTCAGTACTTC. This gives the protein CASSPPSGRAKNIQYF.

The J gene is TRBJ2-5, the V gene TRBV13, with a weak D call TRBD1 (6 bases). CDR1 is PRHDT, CDR2 FYEKMQ, per germline (reference sequence). The CDR3 runs 14 residues. V lost 3 bases to trimming and J lost 4 bases, with 12 bases between them. The CDR3 sequence: CASSFTGPPETQYF. CDR3 nucleotides: TGTGCCAGCAGCTTCACAGGGCCCCCAGAGACCCAGTACTTC.

This chain uses TRBV7-2 with TRBJ1-5, with TRBD1 identical over 8 bases. The CDR3 is 15 amino acids. Germline lookup yields CDR1 SGHTA and CDR2 FQGNSA. J gave up 6 bases and V 3 bases, and 7 bases lay outside the gene matches. The CDR3 region is CASSFNGQGTQPQHF. CDR3 sequence (DNA): TGTGCCAGCAGCTTCAATGGACAGGGAACTCAGCCCCAGCATTTT. The whole variable domain, remainder taken from reference TRBV7-2 and TRBJ1-5, is GAGVSQSPSNKVTEKGKDVELRCDPISGHTALYWYRQSLGQGLEFLIYFQGNSAPDKSGLPSDRFSAERTGGSVSTLTIQRTQQEDSAVYLCASSFNGQGTQPQHFGDGTRLSIL.

The chain combines TRBV27 with TRBJ1-1, with 8 bases identical to TRBD1. Germline V CDR1 and CDR2: MNHEY, SMNVEV (reference sequence). The ends lost 7 bases at V and 0 bases at J; junction bases unmatched: 1. This CDR3 has 13 amino acids. Written as DNA, the CDR3 is TGTGCCAGCAAGGACAGGGTGAACACTGAAGCTTTCTTT. Amino acids: CASKDRVNTEAFF.

The chain carries TRBV19 and TRBJ1-1; 7 bases map to TRBD1. The CDR3 extends over 14 amino acids. V dropped 1 base and J dropped 5; count of bases not matched to a gene: 4. Germline CDR1 LNHDA, CDR2 SQIVND (reference sequence). This CDR3 is CASSIVAGGTEAFF. The CDR3 bases are TGTGCCAGTAGTATAGTCGCAGGGGGGACTGAAGCTTTCTTT. The complete variable domain, with remaining parts taken from reference TRBV19 and TRBJ1-1, reads DGGITQSPKYLFRKEGQNVTLSCEQNLNHDAMYWYRQDPGQGLRLIYYSQIVNDFQKGDIAEGYSVSREKKESFPLTVTSAQKNPTAFYLCASSIVAGGTEAFFGQGTRLTVV.

The rearrangement uses TRBV6-4 and TRBJ2-5; D may be TRBD2 (5 bases). The CDR3 has 14 residues. CDR1 is MRHNA, CDR2 SNTAGT, per germline. The germline V and J ends were trimmed by 3 bases and 2 bases, with 10 bases remaining between them. The CDR3 coding sequence is TGTGCCAGCAGTGATCCCGGGATACAAGAGACCCAGTACTTC. Its translation: CASSDPGIQETQYF.

The chain couples TRBV9 to TRBJ2-5; the D gene is possibly TRBD1 (6 bases). Deletions cut 1 base from V and 2 bases from J, with 15 bases between. The length of the CDR3 is 16 residues. Germline V gene data show CDR1 as SGDLS and CDR2 as YYNGEE. The CDR3 nucleotides read TGTGCCAGCAGCGTAACGCACGGGACACTACAAGAGACCCAGTACTTC. It specifies CASSVTHGTLQETQYF.

In its sample, this clone was seen a few times. This chain connects TRBV7-9 to TRBJ1-4, with D unclear. The CDR3 extends over 13 amino acids. The V gene's germline CDR1 is SEHNR and CDR2 FQNEAQ (reference sequence). With 1 base removed from V and 6 bases from J, the gap between germline ends came to 6 bases. The CDR3 region has the DNA TGTGCCAGCAGCTTAGATTTCTATGAAAAACTGTTTTTT. Translating it yields CASSLDFYEKLFF. Full variable domain (rest looked up from reference TRBV7-9 and TRBJ1-4): DTGVSQNPRHKITKRGQNVTFRCDPISEHNRLYWYRQTLGQGPEFLTYFQNEAQLEKSRLLSDRFSAERPKGSFSTLEIQRTEQGDSAMYLCASSLDFYEKLFFGSGTQLSVL.

The genes are TRBV19 and TRBJ1-1; D uncertain. V was shortened by 6 bases and J by 3 bases, with 11 bases between the two germline ends. Germline V gene sequence: CDR1 LNHDA, CDR2 SQIVND (reference sequence). The CDR3 sequence is 13 residues long. The CDR3 here is CASSIDFDTEAFF. The CDR3 nucleotides read TGTGCCAGTAGCATCGACTTCGACACTGAAGCTTTCTTT.

The chain has TRBV7-8 and TRBJ1-2, with TRBD1 matching 8 bases. Germline CDR1 is SGHVS and CDR2 is FQNEAQ. The CDR3 consists of 19 residues. Trimming at V came to 5 bases and at J to 3 bases, leaving 20 bases not matched to a gene. DNA for the CDR3: TGTGCCAGCAGCCCTCTGGTCGGGACAGGTTCTAGGGGGGACTATGGCTACACCTTC. Translation: CASSPLVGTGSRGDYGYTF.

The chain couples TRBV27 to TRBJ2-3, with 12 bases identical to TRBD2. CDR3 length: 15 residues. Germline loops: CDR1 MNHEY, CDR2 SMNVEV (reference sequence). V shed 6 bases, J shed 6 bases, and the junction held 7 bases outside the gene matches. The CDR3: CASSPSGGAGDTQYF. CDR3 in DNA: TGTGCCAGCAGCCCTAGCGGGGGGGCGGGGGATACGCAGTATTTT.

V and J are TRBV7-2 and TRBJ2-1; D not resolved. The V and J ends lost 1 base and 0 bases respectively, with 7 bases between them. Germline V gives CDR1 SGHTA, CDR2 FQGNSA. CDR3 size: 15 residues. CDR3 nucleotide sequence: TGTGCCAGCAGCTTAGACCGGAGCTCCTACAATGAGCAGTTCTTC. Its protein is CASSLDRSSYNEQFF.

J is TRBJ2-5 and V is TRBV12-5, with D perhaps TRBD1 (6 bases). Trimming removed 5 bases at V and 9 bases at J, with 13 bases between. CDR3 size: 12 residues. Germline V lookup: CDR1 LGHNT, CDR2 FRNRAP. CDR3 DNA sequence: TGTGCTAGTGGTGTGGGAGAGGGGGCCCAGTACTTC. Amino acid sequence: CASGVGEGAQYF.

The chain employs TRBV2 and TRBJ1-5, with D perhaps TRBD1 (5 bases). This CDR3 comprises 13 residues. Looked up from germline, CDR1 is SNHLY and CDR2 is FYNNEI. Between the trimmed V and J ends, which lost 6 bases and 0 bases, there was a span of 6 bases. The CDR3 nucleotides are TGTGCCAGCAGACAGGTTAGCAATCAGCCCCAGCATTTT. It translates to CASRQVSNQPQHF.

The chain joins TRBV5-5 to TRBJ2-3, with 11 nucleotides matching TRBD2. V lost 2 bases to trimming and J lost 1 base; unmatched junction nucleotides: 12. The V gene's germline CDR1 is SGHKS and CDR2 YYEKEE (reference sequence). The CDR3 runs to 19 residues. The CDR3 sequence is CASSFQTSGRGQGTDTQYF. The CDR3 DNA sequence: TGTGCCAGCAGCTTCCAAACTAGCGGGAGAGGGCAGGGCACAGATACGCAGTATTTT.

The genes are TRBV3-1 (or the pseudogene TRBV3-2) and TRBJ1-6; D call uncertain. CDR1 and CDR2 (germline): LGHDT, YNNKEL (reference sequence). The CDR3 totals 15 residues. The V gene lost 1 base and the J gene lost 8 bases, with 12 bases spanning the gap. The CDR3 loop reads CASSQVWAAYSPLHF. Written as DNA, the CDR3 is TGTGCCAGCAGCCAAGTTTGGGCAGCATATTCACCCCTCCACTTT.

The V gene is TRBV5-1, the J gene TRBJ2-3; 7 bases are a match to TRBD2. This CDR3 region has 16 residues. CDR1 is SGHRS, CDR2 YFSETQ, per germline. Losses at the gene ends were 1 base for V and 2 bases for J; bases not matched to a gene: 7. The CDR3 loop is CASSLIERGDTDTQYF. For the CDR3, the DNA is TGCGCCAGCAGCTTGATCGAGCGGGGAGACACAGATACGCAGTATTTT.

The V gene is TRBV27, the J gene TRBJ1-4; D perhaps matches TRBD1 (5 bases). Per germline, CDR1 MNHEY and CDR2 SMNVEV (reference sequence). Between the trimmed V and J ends, which lost 4 bases and 8 bases, there was a span of 14 bases. This CDR3 has 14 residues. In DNA, the CDR3 is TGTGCCAGCAGTTGGGGCGGCGACCCAGAAAAACTGTTTTTT. It encodes CASSWGGDPEKLFF. Supplemented by reference TRBV27 and TRBJ1-4, the full variable domain reads EAQVTQNPRYLITVTGKKLTVTCSQNMNHEYMSWYRQDPGLGLRQIYYSMNVEVTDKGDVPEGYKVSRKEKRNFPLILESPSPNQTSLYFCASSWGGDPEKLFFGSGTQLSVL.

The genes are TRBV7-9 and TRBJ1-2; a possible D gene is TRBD1 (5 bases). CDR1 and CDR2 from the germline V gene are SEHNR and FQNEAQ (reference sequence). V was clipped by 1 base and J by 2 bases, with 8 bases between them. CDR3 length: 14 residues. CDR3: CASSLGGVNYGYTF. The CDR3 DNA is TGTGCCAGCAGCTTAGGGGGGGTGAACTATGGCTACACCTTC.

The V gene is TRBV30, the J gene TRBJ1-5; D possibly corresponds to TRBD1 (6 bases). CDR1 is GTSNPN, CDR2 SVGIG, per germline (reference sequence). The ends were cut back, 3 bases at V and 3 bases at J, with 12 bases in the middle. The CDR3 runs to 14 residues. CDR3 amino acids: CAWSVDRNNQPQHF. The CDR3 bases are TGTGCCTGGAGCGTTGACAGGAACAATCAGCCCCAGCATTTT.